The source of this TCR beta chain is a study of T cell repertoires in cytomegalovirus infection. This CDR3 is 13 amino acids long. CDR1 is KGHDR, CDR2 SFDVKD, per germline. The V gene end was trimmed by 10 bases and the J gene end by 6 bases; junction bases not matched to a gene: 2. TCRdb re-derived calls from the reads in MiXCR, one entry per CDR3 protein. Of more than 200,000 distinct CDR3 sequences in the sample, 9.1% are singletons; the top ten hold around 16%. Study results and caveats: Identification of carriers of CMV plus the relevant HLA was performed using cumulative public TCR beta family frequency.

This clonotype occurred many times. The antigen remains unidentified. This clonotype originated in a human donor in good health (CMV status not recorded). Some clones in this sample may be carry-over from other donors' samples. The V gene is TRBV24-1, the J gene TRBJ2-1; 13 nucleotides agree with TRBD2. The sample taken for sequencing was PBMCs. Here the CDR3 DNA reads TGTGCCACAGGACTAGCGGGGGCCAATGAGCAGTTCTTC. Translation: CATGLAGANEQFF.